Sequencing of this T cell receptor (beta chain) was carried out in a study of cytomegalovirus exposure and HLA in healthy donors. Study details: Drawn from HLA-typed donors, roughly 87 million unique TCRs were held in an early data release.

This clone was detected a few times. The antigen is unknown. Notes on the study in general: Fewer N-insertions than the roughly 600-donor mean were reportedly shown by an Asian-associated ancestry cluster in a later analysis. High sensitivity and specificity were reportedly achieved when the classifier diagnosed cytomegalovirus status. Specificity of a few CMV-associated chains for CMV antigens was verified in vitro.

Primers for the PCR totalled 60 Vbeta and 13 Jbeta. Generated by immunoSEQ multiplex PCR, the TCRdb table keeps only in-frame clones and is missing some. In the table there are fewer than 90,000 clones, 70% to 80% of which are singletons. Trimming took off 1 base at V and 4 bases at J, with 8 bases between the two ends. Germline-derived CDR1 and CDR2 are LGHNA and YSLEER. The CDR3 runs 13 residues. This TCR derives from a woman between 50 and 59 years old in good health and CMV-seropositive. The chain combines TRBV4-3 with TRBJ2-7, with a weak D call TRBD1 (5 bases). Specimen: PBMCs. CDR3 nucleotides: TGCGCCAGCAGCCAAGGACAGTTTTACGAGCAGTACTTC. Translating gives CASSQGQFYEQYF.